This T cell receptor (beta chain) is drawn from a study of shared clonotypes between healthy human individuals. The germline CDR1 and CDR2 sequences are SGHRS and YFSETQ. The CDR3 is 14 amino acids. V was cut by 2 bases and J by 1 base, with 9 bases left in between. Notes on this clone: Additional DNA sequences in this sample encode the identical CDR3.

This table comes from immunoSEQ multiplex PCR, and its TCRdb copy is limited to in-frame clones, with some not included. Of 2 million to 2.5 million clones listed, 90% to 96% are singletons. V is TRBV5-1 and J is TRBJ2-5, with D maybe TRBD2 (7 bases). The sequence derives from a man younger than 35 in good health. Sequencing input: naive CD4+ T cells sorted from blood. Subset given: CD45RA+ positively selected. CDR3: CASSLGGAQETQYF. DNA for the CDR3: TGCGCCAGCAGCTTAGGGGGGGCCCAAGAGACCCAGTACTTC.